These 13 T cell receptor beta chains came from one sample sequenced in a study of response to subunit inactivated influenza vaccine (dated by TCRdb to the late 2010s). The library was prepared using RT-PCR. Sequenced using an Illumina HiSeq 2500. Using fastp at Q25 and MiXCR, TCRdb reprocessed the public reads and kept productive beta chains. Every CDR3 protein is listed once, alongside the most common genes and DNA of its rows. The sample includes 500,000 or so distinct CDR3 sequences, with approximately 15% observed a single time. The ten largest clones capture around 3% of the sample. The sample here was CD4+ T cells sorted from PBMCs, taken roughly 24 months after vaccination. The source of these receptors is a man aged 50 to 69 who received an inactivated influenza vaccine. Donor details come from another sample of the same person, matched by shared clones.

The gene calls are TRBV5-1 and TRBJ1-1; weak D call: TRBD1 (5 bases). Trimming took 4 bases from V and 1 from J, leaving 11 bases between them. Germline CDR1 SGHRS, CDR2 YFSETQ. The CDR3 length is 14 residues. The CDR3 loop is CASSGGPANTEAFF. As DNA, the CDR3 is TGCGCCAGCAGCGGGGGACCGGCGAACACTGAAGCTTTCTTT.

The V and J genes are TRBV7-9 and TRBJ2-5; no reliable D call. The CDR3 is 14 residues long. Deletions cut 5 bases from V and 2 bases from J, with 12 bases between. Germline-derived CDR1 and CDR2 are SEHNR and FQNEAQ (reference sequence). The CDR3 bases are TGTGCCAGCAGCCCTTCCAGTGTTCAAGAGACCCAGTACTTC. It yields the protein CASSPSSVQETQYF. The full variable domain, its missing parts supplied by reference TRBV7-9 and TRBJ2-5, is DTGVSQNPRHKITKRGQNVTFRCDPISEHNRLYWYRQTLGQGPEFLTYFQNEAQLEKSRLLSDRFSAERPKGSFSTLEIQRTEQGDSAMYLCASSPSSVQETQYFGPGTRLLVL.

This chain joins TRBV5-4 and TRBJ2-5, with D possibly TRBD2 on 5 matching bases. V was pared by 0 bases and J by 3 bases, with 15 bases between. Per the germline V gene, CDR1 is SGHNT and CDR2 is YYREEE (reference sequence). The CDR3 loop spans 16 amino acids. CDR3 bases: TGTGCCAGCAGCTTGGCTGGCGCGGGTGGGAAAGAGACCCAGTACTTC. The encoded protein is CASSLAGAGGKETQYF. Full variable domain (outside the CDR3, taken from reference TRBV5-4 and TRBJ2-5): ETGVTQSPTHLIKTRGQQVTLRCSSQSGHNTVSWYQQALGQGPQFIFQYYREEENGRGNFPPRFSGLQFPNYSSELNVNALELDDSALYLCASSLAGAGGKETQYFGPGTRLLVL.

This clonotype has only a few counts. The CDR3 nucleotides are TGCGCCAGCAGCCAAGTGGGCCTTTCGAGAAACATTCAGTACTTC. This codes for CASSQVGLSRNIQYF. V is TRBV4-1 and J is TRBJ2-4, with D uncertain. Germline loops: CDR1 MGHRA, CDR2 YSYEKL. The CDR3 has 15 residues. Trimming shortened V by 1 base and J by 6 bases, and 13 bases separated the two germline ends.

The CDR3 protein is CASKAAGGHEQFF. The CDR3 nucleotides read TGTGCCAGCAAGGCCGCCGGGGGGCATGAGCAGTTCTTC. This chain connects TRBV6-1 to TRBJ2-1, with D perhaps matching TRBD2 (7 bases). The germline gives CDR1 MNHNS, CDR2 SASEGT. The V gene lost 7 bases and the J gene lost 8 bases, with 15 bases spanning the gap. This CDR3 has 13 amino acids.

V usage is TRBV7-9 and J usage is TRBJ2-2; possibly TRBD1 for D (6 bases). This CDR3 region has 11 residues. Looked up from germline, CDR1 is SEHNR and CDR2 is FQNEAQ (reference sequence). With 5 bases removed from V and 12 bases from J, the gap between germline ends came to 10 bases. DNA for the CDR3: TGTGCCAGCAGCCGAACAGGGAAGCTGTTTTTT. This encodes CASSRTGKLFF.

This CDR3 is CASSGTRGHYNEQFF. The CDR3 nucleotides read TGTGCCAGCAGTGGGACCCGGGGGCACTACAATGAGCAGTTCTTC. V is TRBV2 and J is TRBJ2-1, with D possibly called TRBD1 or TRBD2 (6 bases each). Germline lookup yields CDR1 SNHLY and CDR2 FYNNEI. The CDR3 has 15 amino acids. V was shortened by 4 bases and J by 3 bases, with 13 bases between the two germline ends.

The chain recombines TRBV7-8 with TRBJ2-7, with 10 bases fitting TRBD2. The V and J ends lost 2 bases and 6 bases, in that order; junction bases with no gene match: 10. The CDR3 is made up of 16 amino acids. Germline CDR1 SGHVS, CDR2 FQNEAQ. The CDR3 protein is CASSLLKAGGPGEQYF. CDR3 coding DNA: TGTGCCAGCAGCTTACTAAAAGCGGGAGGGCCTGGCGAGCAGTACTTC.

V gene TRBV3-1 combines with J gene TRBJ2-7; 8 nucleotides agree with TRBD2. The germline V gene encodes CDR1 LGHDT and CDR2 YNNKEL (reference sequence). J gave up 2 bases and V 1 base, and 4 bases lay outside the gene matches. The CDR3 runs to 15 residues. The CDR3 region is CASSQVPGLAYEQYF. As DNA, the CDR3 is TGTGCCAGCAGCCAAGTTCCGGGACTAGCCTACGAGCAGTACTTC.

The rearrangement links TRBV20-1 to TRBJ2-7; the match to TRBD1 covers 10 bases. V trimming: 3 bases; J trimming: 2 bases; junction bases outside the gene matches: 13. Germline CDR1 DFQATT, CDR2 SNEGSKA (reference sequence). The CDR3 length is 17 residues. The CDR3: CSARVLSGTGATYEQYF. The CDR3 region has the DNA TGCAGTGCTAGGGTACTGTCCGGGACAGGGGCAACCTACGAGCAGTACTTC.

The V call is TRBV20-1, the J call TRBJ2-2; 7 bases line up with TRBD1. The germline V gene encodes CDR1 DFQATT and CDR2 SNEGSKA (reference sequence). The CDR3 consists of 15 residues. The V segment lost 3 bases and the J segment 2 bases; nucleotides outside the gene matches: 6. This chain's CDR3 is CSASSRQGNTGELFF. The DNA of the CDR3 is TGCAGTGCTAGCTCCAGACAGGGAAACACCGGGGAGCTGTTTTTT.

The chain couples TRBV21-1 to TRBJ2-7; TRBD2, as called in the table, went unchecked against the DNA. TRBV21-1 is given as a pseudogene. This CDR3 is built from 18 residues. CDR3 in amino acids: CASSKPGLAGASGDEQYF. The CDR3 DNA follows: TGTGCCAGCAGCAAGCCGGGGCTAGCGGGGGCCTCTGGGGACGAGCAGTACTTC.

The V gene is TRBV7-3, the J gene TRBJ2-1; 11 bases agree with TRBD2. Germline V gene data show CDR1 as SGHTA and CDR2 as FQGTGA. V trimming: 1 base; J trimming: 3 bases; junction bases outside the gene matches: 8. This CDR3 region has 18 residues. CDR3 loop: CASSLMVSGRGFYNEQFF. CDR3 sequence (DNA): TGTGCCAGCAGCTTAATGGTTAGCGGGAGGGGCTTCTACAATGAGCAGTTCTTC.